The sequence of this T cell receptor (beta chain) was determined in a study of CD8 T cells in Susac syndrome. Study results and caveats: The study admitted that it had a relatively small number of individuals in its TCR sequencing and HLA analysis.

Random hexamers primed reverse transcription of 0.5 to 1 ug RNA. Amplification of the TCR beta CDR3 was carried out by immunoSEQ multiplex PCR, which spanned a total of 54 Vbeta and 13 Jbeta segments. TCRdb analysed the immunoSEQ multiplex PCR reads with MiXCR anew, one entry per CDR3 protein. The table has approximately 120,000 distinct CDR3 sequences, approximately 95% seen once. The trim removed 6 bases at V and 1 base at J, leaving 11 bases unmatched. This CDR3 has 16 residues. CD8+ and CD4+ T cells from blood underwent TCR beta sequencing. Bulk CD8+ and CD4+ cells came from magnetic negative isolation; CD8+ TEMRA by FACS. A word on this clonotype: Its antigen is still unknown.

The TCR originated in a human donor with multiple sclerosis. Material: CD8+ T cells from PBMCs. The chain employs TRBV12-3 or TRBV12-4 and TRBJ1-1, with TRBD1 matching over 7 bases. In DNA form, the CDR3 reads TGTGCCAGCAGCTGGCCGGGACAGAATAAGAACACTGAAGCTTTCTTT. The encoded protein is CASSWPGQNKNTEAFF.